Listed below are T cell receptor beta chains from one sample, sequenced in a study of control samples from healthy donors and cancer patients. This table comes from immunoSEQ multiplex PCR, and its TCRdb copy is limited to in-frame clones, with some not included. The sample lists fewer than 200,000 clones, just under 95% occurring once. Specimen: blood. These receptors came from a man aged 18-30 years in good health. CDR3s include the opening cysteine and the closing phenylalanine or tryptophan. A D gene is named only where the DNA matches it firmly. A clone size is listed for some rows: how often the clone was seen (once, few, many), or a class if it is expanded.

>TRBV7-2|.|.|TRBJ2-7
CASLLNHGSYEQYF
TGTGCCAGCCTACTCAACCACGGATCCTACGAGCAGTACTTC
>TRBV27|.|.|TRBJ2-1
CASSLNKDWIHNEQFF
TGTGCCAGCAGTTTAAACAAGGATTGGATCCACAATGAGCAGTTCTTC
>TRBV5-6|.|.|TRBJ1-5
CASSLWTSNQPQHF
TGTGCCAGCAGCTTGTGGACGTCAAATCAGCCCCAGCATTTT
>TRBV5-4|.|.|TRBJ1-6
CASSLVGGSRGPLHF
TGTGCCAGCAGCTTGGTAGGGGGGTCTCGGGGACCCCTCCACTTT
>TRBV11-2|.|.|TRBJ2-5
CASSSTGTQYF
TGTGCCAGCAGCTCCACAGGGACCCAGTACTTC
>TRBV28|TRBD2|.|TRBJ2-7
CASSFGGARSYEQYF
TGTGCCAGCAGTTTCGGGGGGGCTCGTTCCTACGAGCAGTACTTC
>TRBV24-1|.|.|TRBJ2-5
CATRGREETQYF
TGTGCCACCAGGGGCCGGGAAGAGACCCAGTACTTC
>TRBV12-3/TRBV12-4|.|.|TRBJ1-2
CASSDIDYGYTF
TGTGCCAGCAGCGACATTGACTATGGCTACACCTTC
>TRBV6-4|.|.|TRBJ1-1
CASSQGVLNTEAFF
TGTGCCAGCAGCCAAGGGGTCTTGAACACTGAAGCTTTCTTT
>TRBV30|.|.|TRBJ1-1
CAWSVPQVSHTEAFF
TGTGCCTGGAGTGTACCACAGGTTTCCCACACTGAAGCTTTCTTT
>TRBV9|.|.|TRBJ1-3
CASSVAQGRDTIYF
TGTGCCAGCAGCGTAGCCCAAGGCAGAGACACCATATATTTT
>TRBV5-1|TRBD1|.|TRBJ1-4
CASSEAPLGQGATNEKLFF
TGCGCCAGCAGTGAGGCCCCCTTGGGACAGGGGGCAACTAATGAAAAACTGTTTTTT
>TRBV5-6|.|.|TRBJ2-1
CASSLIATYNEQFF
TGTGCCAGCAGCCTGATAGCGACCTACAATGAGCAGTTCTTC
>TRBV19|.|.|TRBJ1-3
CASLTRSGNTIYF
TGTGCCAGTCTAACACGGTCAGGAAACACCATATATTTT
>TRBV5-5|.|.|TRBJ2-3
CASSLSRGAAGTDTQYF
TGTGCCAGCAGCTTGTCCCGGGGGGCCGCGGGCACAGATACGCAGTATTTT
>TRBV6-5|.|.|TRBJ1-1
CASSYVRESKAFF
TGTGCCAGCAGTTACGTACGGGAGTCAAAAGCTTTCTTT
>TRBV2|TRBD2|.|TRBJ2-1
CASILMGLDNEQFF
TGTGCCAGCATTTTGATGGGACTAGACAATGAGCAGTTCTTC
>TRBV27|.|once|TRBJ2-1
CASSLKRAGTYNEQFF
TGTGCCAGCAGTTTAAAGAGGGCCGGGACTTACAATGAGCAGTTCTTC
>TRBV24-1|TRBD1|.|TRBJ1-5
CATRGQGVDQPQHF
TGTGCCACCAGGGGACAGGGTGTCGATCAGCCCCAGCATTTT
>TRBV18|.|.|TRBJ2-3
CASSPQGGGDTQYF
TGTGCCAGCTCACCACAGGGTGGAGGAGATACGCAGTATTTT
>TRBV6-5|.|.|TRBJ2-5
CASRPRGQDQETQYF
TGTGCCAGCAGACCTCGGGGGCAGGACCAAGAGACCCAGTACTTC
>TRBV7-3|.|.|TRBJ2-1
CASSRQPGFSYNEQFF
TGTGCCAGCAGCCGACAACCGGGATTCTCCTACAATGAGCAGTTCTTC
>TRBV29-1|.|.|TRBJ2-2
CSVVSQLNTGELFF
TGCAGCGTTGTAAGCCAGCTGAACACCGGGGAGCTGTTTTTT
>TRBV7-9|TRBD1|.|TRBJ2-5
CASSFGQGGETQYF
TGTGCCAGCAGCTTCGGACAGGGGGGAGAGACCCAGTACTTC
>TRBV27|.|few|TRBJ1-6
CASSLSQSYSPLHF
TGTGCCAGCAGTTTATCCCAATCCTATTCACCCCTCCACTTT
>TRBV7-8|.|.|TRBJ2-3
CASSLVPLGGGGTQYF
TGTGCCAGCAGCTTAGTGCCCCTCGGGGGTGGTGGTACGCAGTATTTT
>TRBV3-1/TRBV3-2|.|.|TRBJ2-2
CASSQDRLGVTGELFF
TGTGCCAGCAGCCAAGATCGACTAGGCGTTACCGGGGAGCTGTTTTTT
>TRBV19|.|.|TRBJ1-4
CASRSDTGGGEKLFF
TGTGCCAGTAGGTCGGACACTGGCGGGGGAGAAAAACTGTTTTTT
>TRBV18|.|.|TRBJ1-5
CASSPPDSGGQPQHF
TGTGCCAGCTCACCACCGGACTCCGGTGGGCAGCCCCAGCATTTT
>TRBV7-3|TRBD2|.|TRBJ2-3
CASSSGAGGRTDTQYF
TGTGCCAGCAGCTCAGGAGCGGGGGGACGCACAGATACGCAGTATTTT
>TRBV15|TRBD1|.|TRBJ2-1
CATSTGTGGVNEQFF
TGTGCCACCTCGACCGGGACAGGGGGCGTGAATGAGCAGTTCTTC
>TRBV24-1|.|once|TRBJ2-1
CATSDLSRDNEQFF
TGTGCCACCAGTGATTTGTCCAGGGACAATGAGCAGTTCTTC
>TRBV5-1|TRBD1|.|TRBJ1-2
CASSLDKDRVIYGYTF
TGCGCCAGCAGCTTGGATAAGGACAGGGTTATCTATGGCTACACCTTC
>TRBV29-1|.|.|TRBJ2-3
CSVERQRDTQYF
TGCAGCGTTGAAAGACAGAGAGATACGCAGTATTTT
>TRBV6-2/TRBV6-3|TRBD1|few|TRBJ2-3
CASSTDRVFGDTQYF
TGTGCCAGCAGTACGGACAGGGTGTTTGGGGATACGCAGTATTTT
>TRBV4-1|TRBD2|.|TRBJ2-3
CASSQEGLGGYTQYF
TGCGCCAGCAGCCAAGAAGGACTAGGAGGGTATACGCAGTATTTT
>TRBV19|TRBD1|.|TRBJ2-6
CASNTFGTGVSGANVLTF
TGTGCCAGTAATACATTTGGGACAGGAGTCTCTGGGGCCAACGTCCTGACTTTC
>TRBV19|.|.|TRBJ1-5
CASSIENPRRGQPQHF
TGTGCCAGTAGTATAGAGAACCCCCGGCGGGGTCAGCCCCAGCATTTT
>TRBV12-3/TRBV12-4|TRBD1|.|TRBJ1-1
CASTRDSMPEAFF
TGTGCCAGCACCAGGGACAGTATGCCTGAAGCTTTCTTT
>TRBV28|TRBD2|.|TRBJ2-7
CASSPPSGTTILSYEQYF
TGTGCCAGCAGTCCACCTTCGGGGACTACGATTTTATCCTACGAGCAGTACTTC
>TRBV6-4|TRBD2|.|TRBJ2-1
CASSGTSGGANEQFF
TGTGCCAGCAGTGGGACTAGCGGGGGGGCCAATGAGCAGTTCTTC
>TRBV2|.|.|TRBJ1-6
CASKENRDRSPLHF
TGTGCCAGCAAGGAAAACAGGGACCGCTCACCCCTCCACTTT
>TRBV18|.|.|TRBJ1-1
CASSQGVVAEAFF
TGTGCCAGCTCACAAGGGGTGGTCGCTGAAGCTTTCTTT
>TRBV25-1|.|.|TRBJ1-2
CASSNSARGAQHGYTF
TGTGCCAGCAGTAATAGCGCGAGGGGGGCGCAGCATGGCTACACCTTC
>TRBV28|TRBD1|.|TRBJ1-4
CASSFQGANEKLFF
TGTGCCAGCAGTTTCCAGGGGGCGAATGAAAAACTGTTTTTT
>TRBV5-6|TRBD1|.|TRBJ1-1
CASSPTGDTEAFF
TGTGCCAGCAGCCCGACAGGGGACACTGAAGCTTTCTTT
>TRBV24-1|TRBD1|.|TRBJ2-5
CATSDPGTDLQETQYF
TGTGCCACCAGTGACCCTGGGACAGATTTACAAGAGACCCAGTACTTC
>TRBV6-1|.|.|TRBJ1-2
CASSEATTWGGLSYGYTF
TGTGCCAGCAGTGAAGCCACTACGTGGGGAGGGTTGAGCTATGGCTACACCTTC
>TRBV18|TRBD1|.|TRBJ1-1
CASSSDRATEAFF
TGTGCCAGCTCATCGGACAGGGCCACTGAAGCTTTCTTT
>TRBV5-6|.|.|TRBJ2-2
CASSLQGRTGELFF
TGTGCCAGCAGCTTACAGGGGAGGACCGGGGAGCTGTTTTTT
>TRBV9|TRBD1|.|TRBJ2-3
CASSPTSGQVSTDTQYF
TGTGCCAGCAGCCCAACCTCGGGACAGGTCAGCACAGATACGCAGTATTTT